This T cell receptor beta chain is from a study of T cells after yellow fever vaccination. Looking at the study overall: SMART-Seq v4 Ultra Low Input prepared libraries from low-cell fractions.

From the 5' RACE reads, TCRdb called clonotypes with MiXCR, one entry per CDR3 protein. The top ten hold roughly 10% of the sample, which has under 50,000 distinct CDR3 sequences, about 6.3% seen once. The trim removed 3 bases at V and 7 bases at J, leaving 3 bases unmatched. In germline, CDR1 is SGHTA, CDR2 FQGNSA. This CDR3 contains 13 residues. Points from the study as a whole: Reappearance after the booster was observed for most primary-vaccination clones (more than 95% CD4, roughly 90% CD8). Peaking faster, on day 5 versus 15, the secondary response was nonetheless weaker.

The V and J genes are TRBV7-2 and TRBJ2-1; 7 bases line up with TRBD1. Sequenced here: PBMCs, either bulk or a sorted T-cell subset (CD4+, CD8+, memory, or dextramer-sorted; not recorded which), sampled 45 days after the yellow fever booster vaccination. The TCR sequence derives from a man aged 30-40 years who received the YFV17D yellow fever vaccine. The CDR3 nucleotides read TGTGCCAGCAGCTTCAGGGGGTCAAATGAGCAGTTCTTC. Translated, it gives CASSFRGSNEQFF.